These T cell receptor beta chains were read from a single sample in a study of blood T cell repertoires in COVID-19. TCRdb's copy holds only in-frame clones and misses some; the assay was immunoSEQ multiplex PCR. The sample has over 200,000 clones, 70% to 90% seen once. Sequenced sample: peripheral blood. The receptors were sampled from a woman under 30 who had recovered from COVID-19. CDR3s include the opening cysteine and the closing phenylalanine or tryptophan. Fields, in order: clone size, V gene, D gene, J gene, CDR3 DNA, CDR3 protein. A D gene is named only where the DNA matches it firmly. Expanded clones are given a class, and other clones once, few, many or no size at all.

>NA|TRBV18|NA|TRBJ1-1
TGTGCCAGCTCTCCTGACTTGAACACTGAAGCTTTCTTT
CASSPDLNTEAFF
>NA|TRBV5-1|TRBD2|TRBJ2-4
TGCGCCAGGAATGGGACTACCAATCCCAAAAACATTCAGTACTTC
CARNGTTNPKNIQYF
>NA|TRBV11-2|NA|TRBJ2-3
TGTGCCAGCAGCAGCGGGCCCCTCACAGATACGCAGTATTTT
CASSSGPLTDTQYF
>NA|TRBV29-1|NA|TRBJ1-1
TGCAGCGTGGATTACCCAGGGTTCACTGAAGCTTTCTTT
CSVDYPGFTEAFF
>NA|TRBV6-5|NA|TRBJ1-2
TGTGCCAGCAGTAGTACAGGGTTTGGGAACTATGGCTACACCTTC
CASSSTGFGNYGYTF
>few|TRBV7-3|TRBD1|TRBJ1-2
TGTGCCAGCAGCTCAGGACAGGTTCTCGGTGGCTACACCTTC
CASSSGQVLGGYTF
>NA|TRBV5-1|NA|TRBJ2-5
TGCGCCAGCAGCTTGGAAGTCCCCTTCCCCGGGGAGACCCAGTACTTC
CASSLEVPFPGETQYF
>NA|TRBV29-1|NA|TRBJ1-1
TGCAGCGTTGAAATGAGGAACACTGAAGCTTTCTTT
CSVEMRNTEAFF
>NA|TRBV13|TRBD2|TRBJ2-1
TGTGCCAGCAGCTTACTGCTAGCGGGAGTCAATGAGCAGTTCTTC
CASSLLLAGVNEQFF
>NA|TRBV10-1|NA|TRBJ1-5
TGCGCCAGCAGACAGACAAATCAGCCCCAGCATTTT
CASRQTNQPQHF
>NA|TRBV3-1/TRBV3-2|NA|TRBJ2-4
TGTGCCAGCAGCCGCATAGGAGGGGAGAGCATTCAGTACTTC
CASSRIGGESIQYF
>NA|TRBV27|NA|TRBJ1-1
TGTGCCAGCAAACCACCGGGGGTTAACACTGAAGCTTTCTTT
CASKPPGVNTEAFF
>NA|TRBV13|NA|TRBJ2-1
TGTGCCAGCAGCTTAGAGAAGCGGGAGCAGTTCTTC
CASSLEKREQFF
>NA|TRBV3-1/TRBV3-2|NA|TRBJ2-3
TGTGCCAGCAGCCAAGGCGGTTGGTCAGGGCCAGATACGCAGTATTTT
CASSQGGWSGPDTQYF
>NA|TRBV4-1|NA|TRBJ1-1
TGCGCCAGCAGCCCGTTATACATGAACACTGAAGCTTTCTTT
CASSPLYMNTEAFF
>once|TRBV5-5|NA|TRBJ1-3
TGTGCCAGCAGCCCACGGAGCTCTGGAAACACCATATATTTT
CASSPRSSGNTIYF